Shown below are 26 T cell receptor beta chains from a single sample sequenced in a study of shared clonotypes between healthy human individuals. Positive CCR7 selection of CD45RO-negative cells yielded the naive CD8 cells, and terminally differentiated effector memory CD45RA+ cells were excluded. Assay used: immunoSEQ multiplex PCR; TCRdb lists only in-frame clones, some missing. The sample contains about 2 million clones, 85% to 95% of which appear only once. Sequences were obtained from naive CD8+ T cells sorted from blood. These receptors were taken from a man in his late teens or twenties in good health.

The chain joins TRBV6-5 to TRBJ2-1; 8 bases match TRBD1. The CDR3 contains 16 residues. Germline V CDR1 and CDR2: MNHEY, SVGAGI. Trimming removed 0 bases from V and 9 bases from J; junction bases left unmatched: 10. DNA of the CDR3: TGTGCCAGCAGTTACTCGTTTGTGACAGGGGCCCCTGAGCAGTTCTTC. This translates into CASSYSFVTGAPEQFF.

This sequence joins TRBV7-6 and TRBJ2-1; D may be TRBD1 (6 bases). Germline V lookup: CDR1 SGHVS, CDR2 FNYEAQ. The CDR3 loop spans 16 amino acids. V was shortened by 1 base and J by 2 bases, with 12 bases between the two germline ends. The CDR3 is CASSLEGGGPYNEQFF. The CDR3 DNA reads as TGTGCCAGCAGCTTAGAAGGGGGTGGCCCCTACAATGAGCAGTTCTTC.

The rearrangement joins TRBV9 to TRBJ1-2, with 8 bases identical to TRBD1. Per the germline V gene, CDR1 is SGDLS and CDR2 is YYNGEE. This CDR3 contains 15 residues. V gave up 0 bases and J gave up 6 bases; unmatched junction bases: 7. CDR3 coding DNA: TGTGCCAGCAGCGTAGGGAGCACAGGGGGTGATGGCTACACCTTC. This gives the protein CASSVGSTGGDGYTF.

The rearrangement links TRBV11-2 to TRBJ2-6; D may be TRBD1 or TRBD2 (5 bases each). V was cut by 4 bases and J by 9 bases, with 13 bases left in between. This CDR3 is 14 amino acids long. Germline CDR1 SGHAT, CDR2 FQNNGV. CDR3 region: CASSWDRSLNVLTF. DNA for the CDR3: TGTGCCAGCAGCTGGGACCGCTCTCTCAACGTCCTGACTTTC.

In DNA form, the CDR3 reads TGTGCCAGCAGCCTGGACAGGGGCGCACCCCTTAACAATGAGCAGTTCTTC. Translating it yields CASSLDRGAPLNNEQFF. The V gene is TRBV7-2, the J gene TRBJ2-1; 9 bases agree with TRBD1. The germline V gene has CDR1 SGHTA and CDR2 FQGNSA. The CDR3 covers 17 residues. After removal of 5 bases from V and 5 bases from J, the junction contained 13 bases not matched to a gene.

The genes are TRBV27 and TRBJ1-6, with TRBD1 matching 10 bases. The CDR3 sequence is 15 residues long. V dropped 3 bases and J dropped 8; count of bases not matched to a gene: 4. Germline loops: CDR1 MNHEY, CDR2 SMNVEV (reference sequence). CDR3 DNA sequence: TGTGCCAGCAGTTTTGTTGGGACAGGGGATTCACCCCTCCACTTT. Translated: CASSFVGTGDSPLHF.

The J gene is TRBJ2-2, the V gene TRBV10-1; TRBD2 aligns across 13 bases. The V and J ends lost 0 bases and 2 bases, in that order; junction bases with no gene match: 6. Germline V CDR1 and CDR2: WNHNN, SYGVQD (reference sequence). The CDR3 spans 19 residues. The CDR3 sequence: CASSESGLAGPTNTGELFF. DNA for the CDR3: TGCGCCAGCAGTGAGTCGGGACTAGCGGGGCCCACTAACACCGGGGAGCTGTTTTTT.

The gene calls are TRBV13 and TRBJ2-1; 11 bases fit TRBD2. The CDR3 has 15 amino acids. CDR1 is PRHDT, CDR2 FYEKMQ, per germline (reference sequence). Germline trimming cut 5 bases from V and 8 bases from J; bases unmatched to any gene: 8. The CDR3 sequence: CASSLRLAGSDEQFF. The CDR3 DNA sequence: TGTGCCAGCAGCCTTCGACTAGCGGGAAGCGATGAGCAGTTCTTC.

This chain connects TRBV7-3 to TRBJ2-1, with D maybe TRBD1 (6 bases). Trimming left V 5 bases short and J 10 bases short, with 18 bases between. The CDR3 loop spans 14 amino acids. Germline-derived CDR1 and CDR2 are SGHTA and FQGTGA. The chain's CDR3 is CASSQEVGAREQFF. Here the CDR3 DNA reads TGTGCCAGCAGCCAAGAGGTGGGGGCTAGGGAGCAGTTCTTC.

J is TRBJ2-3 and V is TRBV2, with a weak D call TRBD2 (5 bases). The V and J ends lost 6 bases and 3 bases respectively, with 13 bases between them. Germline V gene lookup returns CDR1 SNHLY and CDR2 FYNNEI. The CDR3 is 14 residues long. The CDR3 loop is CASSGEGETDTQYF. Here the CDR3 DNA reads TGTGCCAGCAGCGGTGAGGGTGAAACAGATACGCAGTATTTT.

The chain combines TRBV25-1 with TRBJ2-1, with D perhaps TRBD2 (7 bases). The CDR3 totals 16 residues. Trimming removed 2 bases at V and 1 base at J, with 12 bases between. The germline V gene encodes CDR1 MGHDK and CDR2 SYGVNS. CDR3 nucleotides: TGTGCCAGCAGTGAAAGGGGGGGGCAATCCTACAATGAGCAGTTCTTC. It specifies CASSERGGQSYNEQFF.

CDR3 protein: CASSIPYRVGTLSQPQHF. The CDR3 DNA follows: TGTGCCAGTAGTATCCCATACAGGGTTGGTACGCTGTCTCAGCCCCAGCATTTT. The chain joins TRBV19 to TRBJ1-5, with D possibly matching TRBD1 (6 bases). This CDR3 is 18 amino acids long. Trimming cost V 3 bases and J 6 bases, with 24 bases left between them. Per the germline V gene, CDR1 is LNHDA and CDR2 is SQIVND (reference sequence).

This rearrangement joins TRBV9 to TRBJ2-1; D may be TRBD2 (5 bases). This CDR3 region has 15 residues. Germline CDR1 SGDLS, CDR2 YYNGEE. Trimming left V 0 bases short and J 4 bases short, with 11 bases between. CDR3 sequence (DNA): TGTGCCAGCAGCGTAGATTTCGAGGGATACAATGAGCAGTTCTTC. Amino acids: CASSVDFEGYNEQFF.

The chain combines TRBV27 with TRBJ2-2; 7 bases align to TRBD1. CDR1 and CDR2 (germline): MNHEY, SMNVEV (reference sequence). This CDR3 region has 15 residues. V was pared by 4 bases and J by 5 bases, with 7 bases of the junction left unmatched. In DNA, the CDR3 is TGTGCCAGCAGTTCGACAGGGCCGCAAACCGGGGAGCTGTTTTTT. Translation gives CASSSTGPQTGELFF.

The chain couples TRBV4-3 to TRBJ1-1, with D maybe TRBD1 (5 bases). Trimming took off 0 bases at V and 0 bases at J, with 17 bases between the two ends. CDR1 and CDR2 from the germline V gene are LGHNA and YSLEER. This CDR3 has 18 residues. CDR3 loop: CASSQDGEYRFMNTEAFF. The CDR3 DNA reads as TGCGCCAGCAGCCAAGATGGGGAATACAGGTTCATGAACACTGAAGCTTTCTTT.

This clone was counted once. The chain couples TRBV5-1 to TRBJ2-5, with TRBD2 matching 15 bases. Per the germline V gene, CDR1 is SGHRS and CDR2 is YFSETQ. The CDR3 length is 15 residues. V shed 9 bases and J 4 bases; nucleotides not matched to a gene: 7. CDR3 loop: CATPGLAGGGETQYF. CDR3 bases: TGCGCCACCCCAGGACTAGCGGGGGGGGGAGAGACCCAGTACTTC.

The DNA of the CDR3 is TGTGCCAGCAGTTTAATGGAGACTAGCGGCCCGGGTGAGCAGTTCTTC. It yields the protein CASSLMETSGPGEQFF. This chain uses TRBV27 with TRBJ2-1, with 9 bases matching TRBD2. Trimming took 2 bases from V and 9 from J; bases not matched to a gene: 11. Germline V gene sequence: CDR1 MNHEY, CDR2 SMNVEV (reference sequence). The CDR3 contains 16 residues.

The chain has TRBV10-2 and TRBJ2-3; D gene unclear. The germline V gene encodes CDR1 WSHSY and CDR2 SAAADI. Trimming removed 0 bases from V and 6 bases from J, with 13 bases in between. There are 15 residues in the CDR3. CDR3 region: CASSESGWVGDTQYF. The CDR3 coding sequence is TGCGCCAGCAGTGAGTCGGGGTGGGTTGGTGATACGCAGTATTTT.

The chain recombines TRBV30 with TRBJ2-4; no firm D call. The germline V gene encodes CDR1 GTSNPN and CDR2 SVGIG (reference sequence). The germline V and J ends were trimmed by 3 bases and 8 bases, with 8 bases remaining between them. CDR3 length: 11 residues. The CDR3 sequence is CAWRDLDIQYF. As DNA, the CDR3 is TGTGCCTGGAGGGACCTCGACATTCAGTACTTC.

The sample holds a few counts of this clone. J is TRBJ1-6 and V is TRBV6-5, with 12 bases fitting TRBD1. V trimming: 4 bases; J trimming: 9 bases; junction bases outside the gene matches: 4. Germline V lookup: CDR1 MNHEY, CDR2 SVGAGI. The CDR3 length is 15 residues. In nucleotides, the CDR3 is TGTGCCAGCAGTTCGGGACAGGGGGCTTTTTCACCCCTCCACTTT. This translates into CASSSGQGAFSPLHF.

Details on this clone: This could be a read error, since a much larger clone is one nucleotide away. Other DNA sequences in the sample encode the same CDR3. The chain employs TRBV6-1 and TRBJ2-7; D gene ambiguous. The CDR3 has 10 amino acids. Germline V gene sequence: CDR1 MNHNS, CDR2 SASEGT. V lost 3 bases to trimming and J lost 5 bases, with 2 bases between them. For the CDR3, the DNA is TGTGCCAGCAGTGACAACGAGCAGTACTTC. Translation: CASSDNEQYF.

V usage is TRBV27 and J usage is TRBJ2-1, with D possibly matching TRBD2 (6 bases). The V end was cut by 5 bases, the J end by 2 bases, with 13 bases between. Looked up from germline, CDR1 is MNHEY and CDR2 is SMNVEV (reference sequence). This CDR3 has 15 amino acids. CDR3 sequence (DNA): TGTGCCAGCAGTCTCGGCGGGAACACCTACAATGAGCAGTTCTTC. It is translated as CASSLGGNTYNEQFF.

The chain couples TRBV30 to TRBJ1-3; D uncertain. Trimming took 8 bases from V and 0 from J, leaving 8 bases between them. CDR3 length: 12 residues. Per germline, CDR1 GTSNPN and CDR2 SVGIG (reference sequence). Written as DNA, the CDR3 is TGTGCCCGGGGTAGCTCTGGAAACACCATATATTTT. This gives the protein CARGSSGNTIYF.

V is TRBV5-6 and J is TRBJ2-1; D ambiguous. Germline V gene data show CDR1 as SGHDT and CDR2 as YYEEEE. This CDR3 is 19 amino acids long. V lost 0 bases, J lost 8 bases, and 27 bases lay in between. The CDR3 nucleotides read TGTGCCAGCAGCTTGGCCCCGCCAGCGCCCGAGAGGTACCACTATGAGCAGTTCTTC. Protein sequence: CASSLAPPAPERYHYEQFF.

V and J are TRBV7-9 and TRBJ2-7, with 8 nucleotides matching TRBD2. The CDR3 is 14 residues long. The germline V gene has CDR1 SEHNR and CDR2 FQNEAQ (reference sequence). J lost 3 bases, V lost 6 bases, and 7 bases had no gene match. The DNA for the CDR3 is TGTGCCAGCAGTAATAGCGGGGCGATCTACGAGCAGTACTTC. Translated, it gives CASSNSGAIYEQYF.

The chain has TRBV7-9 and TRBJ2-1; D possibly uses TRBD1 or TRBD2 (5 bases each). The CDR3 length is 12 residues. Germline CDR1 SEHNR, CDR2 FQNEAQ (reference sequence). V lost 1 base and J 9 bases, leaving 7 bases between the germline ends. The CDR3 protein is CASSLGGSEQFF. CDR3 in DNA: TGTGCCAGCAGCTTAGGGGGGAGTGAGCAGTTCTTC.